The clone carrying this TCR beta chain was counted at least ten times. Its antigen remains unknown. Scientists made TCR beta libraries using quantitative 5'-RACE with molecular barcodes. Via MiXCR, TCRdb re-called the 5' RACE reads, giving one row per CDR3 protein. This table has fewer than 450,000 distinct CDR3 sequences, over 15% appearing once. The entry originates in a study of CD8 T cells in ankylosing spondylitis. General study points: Previously reported in reactive arthritis synovial fluid and blood were some of the motif variants. The study looked at matched synovial fluid samples from ankylosing spondylitis patients. Disease-linked clones were reported to be significantly enriched there. Seemingly distinctive of ankylosing spondylitis blood was a TCR beta motif formed by eight highly homologous variants. With a CD8+ phenotype, disease-linked clones were relatively rare in peripheral blood.

Germline V gene data show CDR1 as MNHNY and CDR2 as SVGAGI (reference sequence). This CDR3 spans 12 amino acids. V was cut by 2 bases and J by 16 bases, with 15 bases left in between. This TCR came from a male donor with ankylosing spondylitis. Sequencing input: blood, either unsorted or a sorted T cell fraction (not recorded which). The rearrangement links TRBV6-6 to TRBJ2-1; no firm D call. CDR3 amino acids: CASSYVGPPGFF. The CDR3 coding sequence is TGTGCCAGCAGTTACGTAGGCCCTCCGGGTTTCTTC.